This T cell receptor beta chain came from a study of blood T cell repertoires in COVID-19. The overall study: Sites across the United States, Italy and Spain contributed samples from acute and convalescent COVID-19.

How the authors handled the data: It was from reference gene primer amplification that nucleated cell counts were estimated. Profiled with immunoSEQ multiplex PCR; TCRdb holds only in-frame clones, not every one. The V and J calls and clone size are taken from that table; D and trimming were inferred from the DNA. Among 78,000 or so clones listed, roughly nine tenths were seen once. Material for sequencing was peripheral blood. This receptor was identified in a middle-aged man with active or convalescent COVID-19.

This CDR3 reads CASRSGQGLGGYTF. DNA for the CDR3: TGTGCCAGCAGGAGCGGACAGGGCCTAGGGGGCTACACCTTC. The chain has TRBV3-1 (or the pseudogene TRBV3-2) and TRBJ1-2; TRBD1 matches at 8 bases. CDR3 length: 14 amino acids. Germline V gene data show CDR1 as LGHDT and CDR2 as YNNKEL (reference sequence). The J segment lost 8 bases and the V segment lost 6 bases, leaving 11 bases of the junction unmatched.